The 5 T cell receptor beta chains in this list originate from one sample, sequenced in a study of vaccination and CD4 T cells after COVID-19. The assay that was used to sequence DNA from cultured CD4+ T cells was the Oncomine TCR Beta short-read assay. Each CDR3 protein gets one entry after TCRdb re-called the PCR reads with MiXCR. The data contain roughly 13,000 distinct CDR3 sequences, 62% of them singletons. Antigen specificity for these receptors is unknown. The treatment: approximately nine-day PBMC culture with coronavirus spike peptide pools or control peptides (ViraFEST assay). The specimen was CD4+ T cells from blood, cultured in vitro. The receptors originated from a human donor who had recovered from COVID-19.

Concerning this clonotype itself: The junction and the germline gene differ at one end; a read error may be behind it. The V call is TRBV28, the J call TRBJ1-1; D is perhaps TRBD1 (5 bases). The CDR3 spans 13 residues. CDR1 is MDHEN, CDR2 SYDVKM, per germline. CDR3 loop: CANSLGAGLKAFF. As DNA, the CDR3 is TGTGCCAACAGTTTAGGAGCAGGGTTGAAAGCTTTCTTT. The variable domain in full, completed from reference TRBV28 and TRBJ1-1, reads DVKVTQSSRYLVKRTGEKVFLECVQDMDHENMFWYRQDPGLGLRLIYFSYDVKMKEKGDIPEGYSVSREKKERFSLILESASTNQTSMYLCANSLGAGLKAFFGQGTRLTVV.

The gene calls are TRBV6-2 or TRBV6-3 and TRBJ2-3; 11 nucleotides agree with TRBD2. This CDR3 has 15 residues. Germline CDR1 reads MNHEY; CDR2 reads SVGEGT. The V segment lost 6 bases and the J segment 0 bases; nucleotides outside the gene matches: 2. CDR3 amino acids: CASSRTSGSTDTQYF. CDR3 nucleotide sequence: TGTGCCAGCAGCAGGACTAGCGGGAGCACAGATACGCAGTATTTT.

CDR3 sequence reads: CASSYEGRDNSPLHF. As DNA, the CDR3 is TGTGCCAGCAGTTACGAGGGCAGGGATAATTCACCCCTCCACTTT. V and J are TRBV6-5 and TRBJ1-6; D is perhaps TRBD1 (5 bases). The CDR3 is 15 amino acids. Trimming removed 2 bases at V and 5 bases at J, with 10 bases between. Germline V gives CDR1 MNHEY, CDR2 SVGAGI.

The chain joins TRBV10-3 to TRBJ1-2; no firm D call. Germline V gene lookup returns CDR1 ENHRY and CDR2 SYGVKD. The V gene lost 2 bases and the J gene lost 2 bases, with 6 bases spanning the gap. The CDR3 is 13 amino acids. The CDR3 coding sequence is TGTGCCATCAGTGAGGTCCGGAACTATGGCTACACCTTC. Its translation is CAISEVRNYGYTF.

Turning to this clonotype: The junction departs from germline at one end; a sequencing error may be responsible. The CDR3 loop is CACRGSGANVLTF. The CDR3 region has the DNA TGTGCCTGCAGGGGGTCTGGGGCCAACGTCCTGACTTTC. The chain is built from TRBV6-2 or TRBV6-3 and TRBJ2-6; 7 bases match TRBD1. The CDR3 has 13 amino acids. The germline CDR1 and CDR2 sequences are MNHEY and SVGEGT.